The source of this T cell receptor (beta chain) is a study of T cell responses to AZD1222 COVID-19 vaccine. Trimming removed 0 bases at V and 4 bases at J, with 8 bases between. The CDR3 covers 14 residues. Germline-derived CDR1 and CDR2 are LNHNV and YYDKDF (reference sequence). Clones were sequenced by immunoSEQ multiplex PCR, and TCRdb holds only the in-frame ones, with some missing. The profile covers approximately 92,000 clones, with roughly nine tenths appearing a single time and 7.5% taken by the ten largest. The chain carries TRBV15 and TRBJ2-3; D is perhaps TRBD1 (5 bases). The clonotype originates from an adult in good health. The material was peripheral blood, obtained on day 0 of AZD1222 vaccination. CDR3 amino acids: CATSRDRGSDTQYF. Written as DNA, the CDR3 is TGTGCCACCAGCAGAGATAGGGGATCAGATACGCAGTATTTT.